A selection of T cell receptor beta chains follows, all from one sample in a study of technical replicates of blood from a few donors. Assay used: immunoSEQ multiplex PCR; TCRdb lists only in-frame clones, some missing. The sample comprises fewer than 60,000 clones, roughly nine tenths of which are singletons, and about 3.9% rests with the top ten. Sequencing input: PBMCs. The receptors were sampled from a human donor in good health. Some clones in this sample may be carry-over from other donors' samples. Both conserved end residues are part of each CDR3. D genes are given only for firm matches. For some rows the clone size is stated as once, few or many, or as a class when expanded; others skip it.

J gene | CDR3 length | V gene | clone size | D gene | CDR3 DNA | CDR3 protein
TRBJ1-2 | 12 | TRBV5-1 | NA | NA | TGCGCCAGCAGCGCGAACAGGGAGGGCTACACCTTC | CASSANREGYTF
TRBJ2-3 | 17 | TRBV4-3 | NA | NA | TGCGCCAGCAGCCAAAACCAGAACAGGGCGAAAACAGATACGCAGTATTTT | CASSQNQNRAKTDTQYF
TRBJ2-2 | 17 | TRBV7-3 | NA | TRBD2 | TGTGCCAGCAGCTTAATTGTCACTAGCGACAACACCGGGGAGCTGTTTTTT | CASSLIVTSDNTGELFF
TRBJ2-1 | 18 | TRBV19 | NA | TRBD1 | TGTGCCAGTAGTCCACGCGCCTCGACAGGGGCTTCCTACAATGAGCAGTTCTTC | CASSPRASTGASYNEQFF
TRBJ2-4 | 13 | TRBV2 | NA | TRBD1 | TGTGCCAGCAGCGGACAGGGTACGGCCATTCAGTACTTC | CASSGQGTAIQYF
TRBJ1-5 | 15 | TRBV15 | NA | NA | TGTGCCACCAGCAGAGATCCCCAGGCGAATCAGCCCCAGCATTTT | CATSRDPQANQPQHF
TRBJ1-5 | 17 | TRBV18 | NA | TRBD1 | TGTGCCAGCTCACCACCCCCCACAGGGGTAGGAAATCAGCCCCAGCATTTT | CASSPPPTGVGNQPQHF
TRBJ2-2 | 17 | TRBV10-3 | NA | TRBD2 | TGTGCCATCAGTGGGGCGTCAGCGGGGGCGGGGACCGGGGAGCTGTTTTTT | CAISGASAGAGTGELFF
TRBJ1-5 | 16 | TRBV29-1 | medium-sized | TRBD1 | TGCAGCGTTGAAGATCTCCCACAGGGGGCAGATCAGCCCCAGCATTTT | CSVEDLPQGADQPQHF
TRBJ2-1 | 17 | TRBV27 | NA | NA | TGTGCCAGCAGTTTTCTTTCAGGCGGGGCCATATACAATGAGCAGTTCTTC | CASSFLSGGAIYNEQFF
TRBJ2-7 | 15 | TRBV6-6 | NA | TRBD1 | TGTGCCAGCAGTTACGCCCGACAGGGGGCCGACGAGCAGTACTTC | CASSYARQGADEQYF
TRBJ1-1 | 15 | TRBV2 | NA | TRBD1 | TGTGCCAGCAGGAAACCCGGGACAGGGGGGGCTGAAGCTTTCTTT | CASRKPGTGGAEAFF
TRBJ1-1 | 14 | TRBV4-3 | NA | NA | TGCGCCAGCAGCCAAGGACAGTGGAACACTGAAGCTTTCTTT | CASSQGQWNTEAFF
TRBJ1-1 | 11 | TRBV2 | NA | NA | TGTGCCTATACAGAGAACACTGAAGCTTTCTTT | CAYTENTEAFF
TRBJ2-7 | 14 | TRBV6-1 | NA | TRBD1 | TGTGCCAGCACCCGTGGGACAGGGGCCTACGAGCAGTACTTC | CASTRGTGAYEQYF
TRBJ1-2 | 14 | TRBV9 | NA | TRBD1 | TGTGCCAGCAGCGCCGGGACAGCTAACTATGGCTACACCTTC | CASSAGTANYGYTF
TRBJ1-2 | 15 | TRBV4-1 | NA | TRBD1 | TGCGCCAGCAGCCAGGGGACAGGGGGCGCCTATGGCTACACCTTC | CASSQGTGGAYGYTF
TRBJ2-3 | 16 | TRBV27 | NA | NA | TGTGCCAGCAGTGCCCGAGGCAGGGGAAGGGCAGATACGCAGTATTTT | CASSARGRGRADTQYF
TRBJ2-7 | 16 | TRBV7-2 | NA | TRBD2 | TGTGCCAGCAGCTTAGAGTCGCAGCGGGGCGACTACGAGCAGTACTTC | CASSLESQRGDYEQYF
TRBJ1-2 | 15 | TRBV5-1 | NA | TRBD1 | TGCGCCAGCAGTCGGGACAGTTCGGCTAACTATGGCTACACCTTC | CASSRDSSANYGYTF
TRBJ1-5 | 15 | TRBV4-3 | NA | NA | TGCGCCAGCAGCCAAGATTTCCAGGGCAATCAGCCCCAGCATTTT | CASSQDFQGNQPQHF
TRBJ2-1 | 14 | TRBV5-1 | NA | NA | TGCGCCAGCAGTTTCCCAGACTCCTTGAGCGAGCAGTTCTTC | CASSFPDSLSEQFF
TRBJ1-5 | 14 | TRBV2 | NA | TRBD1 | TGTGCCAGCAGTTCGACAGGGGAGGTTCAGCCCCAGCATTTT | CASSSTGEVQPQHF
TRBJ1-1 | 14 | TRBV27 | NA | TRBD1 | TGTGCCAGCAGTTCGACGACAGGGGGCACTGAAGCTTTCTTT | CASSSTTGGTEAFF
TRBJ1-4 | 12 | TRBV29-1 | NA | TRBD1 | TGCAGCGTGGACAGGGTTAATGAAAAACTGTTTTTT | CSVDRVNEKLFF
TRBJ2-3 | 14 | TRBV5-8 | NA | TRBD2 | TGTGCCAGCAGCCCTAGCGGGGCCACAGATACGCAGTATTTT | CASSPSGATDTQYF
TRBJ1-3 | 15 | TRBV27 | NA | NA | TGTGCCAGCAGTTTTGGGCAGGGTCCTGGAAACACCATATATTTT | CASSFGQGPGNTIYF
TRBJ1-5 | 15 | TRBV7-9 | large | TRBD1 | TGTGCCAGCAGCCCCGTTACAGGGGTGGATCAGCCCCAGCATTTT | CASSPVTGVDQPQHF
TRBJ2-7 | 13 | TRBV6-1 | NA | NA | TGTGCCAGCAGTATTCCGGACAGCTACGAGCAGTACTTC | CASSIPDSYEQYF
TRBJ2-4 | 17 | TRBV7-9 | NA | NA | TGTGCCAGCAGCTTAGATGGGGGAGGGGGAGCCAAAAACATTCAGTACTTC | CASSLDGGGGAKNIQYF
TRBJ1-2 | 14 | TRBV9 | NA | NA | TGTGCCAGCAGCCCACGACAAGGGGACTATGGCTACACCTTC | CASSPRQGDYGYTF
TRBJ2-1 | 16 | TRBV4-3 | NA | TRBD2 | TGCGCCAGCAGCCAAGATAGCGGGTCTAGATACAATGAGCAGTTCTTC | CASSQDSGSRYNEQFF
TRBJ2-3 | 16 | TRBV9 | NA | NA | TGTGCCAGCACCCAGCTGCCACTAGCCAGCACAGATACGCAGTATTTT | CASTQLPLASTDTQYF
TRBJ2-7 | 15 | TRBV4-1 | NA | TRBD2 | TGCGCCAGCAGCCAAGATACTAGCGGGAGCTACGAGCAGTACTTC | CASSQDTSGSYEQYF
TRBJ2-7 | 14 | TRBV6-5 | NA | NA | TGTGCCAGCAGTTTCAACAGGGACCACTACGAGCAGTACTTC | CASSFNRDHYEQYF
TRBJ2-1 | 18 | TRBV2 | NA | NA | TGTGCCAGCAGGAACCTGAAGAGCAGGGAAGGGGGTAGGAATGAGCAGTTCTTC | CASRNLKSREGGRNEQFF
TRBJ2-3 | 14 | TRBV5-6 | NA | TRBD2 | TGTGCCAGCAGCCCAGGACTAGCGCCAGATACGCAGTATTTT | CASSPGLAPDTQYF
TRBJ2-2 | 12 | TRBV29-1 | NA | NA | TGCAGCGTTGAGGGGAGCACCGGGGAGCTGTTTTTT | CSVEGSTGELFF
TRBJ2-7 | 18 | TRBV4-2 | NA | TRBD2 | TGTGCCAGCAGCCAAGATGTCGTTAGCGGGGGGGTACGCTACGAGCAGTACTTC | CASSQDVVSGGVRYEQYF
TRBJ2-2 | 16 | TRBV27 | NA | TRBD1 | TGTGCCAGCAGTCCCTGGGGACAGAGGAACACCGGGGAGCTGTTTTTT | CASSPWGQRNTGELFF
TRBJ1-2 | 15 | TRBV11-1 | NA | TRBD1 | TGTGCCAGCAGCGCCGGGACAGGGGGAAACTATGGCTACACCTTC | CASSAGTGGNYGYTF
TRBJ1-2 | 14 | TRBV7-2 | NA | TRBD1 | TGTGCCAGCAGCTGGCGACAGGGTAACTATGGCTACACCTTC | CASSWRQGNYGYTF
TRBJ2-7 | 14 | TRBV7-2 | NA | NA | TGTGCCAGCAGTTATCAGGGTATTAGCACTGAGCAGTACTTC | CASSYQGISTEQYF
TRBJ2-1 | 17 | TRBV4-2 | NA | TRBD2 | TGTGCCAGCAGCCAAGATTACGAGACTAGCGATTACAATGAGCAGTTCTTC | CASSQDYETSDYNEQFF
TRBJ2-7 | 15 | TRBV25-1 | NA | NA | TGTGCCAGCAGTGAATATAAGGCCTCAGGGAACGAGCAGTACTTC | CASSEYKASGNEQYF
TRBJ1-1 | 12 | TRBV7-9 | NA | NA | TGTGCCAGCAGCCCCAGAAACACTGAAGCTTTCTTT | CASSPRNTEAFF
TRBJ2-3 | 16 | TRBV2 | NA | TRBD2 | TGTGCCAGCAGTCCCCAAGGACTAGCGGGGGGGGATACGCAGTATTTT | CASSPQGLAGGDTQYF
TRBJ2-7 | 17 | TRBV7-2 | NA | TRBD2 | TGTGCCAGCAGCCCCGCGCCGGAAAGCGGGAGAAACTACGAGCAGTACTTC | CASSPAPESGRNYEQYF
TRBJ2-5 | 13 | TRBV29-1 | NA | NA | TGCAGCGTTCCCCTAGAAATCCAAGAGACCCAGTACTTC | CSVPLEIQETQYF
TRBJ2-1 | 15 | TRBV6-1 | NA | NA | TGTGCCAGCAGTGTAGACCGACTCTCGGACAATGAGCAGTTCTTC | CASSVDRLSDNEQFF
TRBJ2-7 | 16 | TRBV4-2 | NA | TRBD2 | TGTGCCAGCAGCCAAGCGGCGGGACTAGCGGACTACGAGCAGTACTTC | CASSQAAGLADYEQYF
TRBJ2-7 | 11 | TRBV20-1 | NA | NA | TGCAGTGCCCAAAGGGAGTACGAGCAGTACTTC | CSAQREYEQYF
TRBJ1-3 | 16 | TRBV5-1 | NA | TRBD1 | TGCGCCAGCAGAGGCGAGACAGGGCTGACTGGAAACACCATATATTTT | CASRGETGLTGNTIYF
TRBJ2-2 | 17 | TRBV11-3 | NA | NA | TGTGCCAGCAGTACCCACCGCGGGACCCGAGGAACCGGGGAGCTGTTTTTT | CASSTHRGTRGTGELFF
TRBJ2-3 | 17 | TRBV4-2 | NA | TRBD2 | TGTGCCAGCAGCCGGGCCGGGACTAGTGGTGTCACAGATACGCAGTATTTT | CASSRAGTSGVTDTQYF